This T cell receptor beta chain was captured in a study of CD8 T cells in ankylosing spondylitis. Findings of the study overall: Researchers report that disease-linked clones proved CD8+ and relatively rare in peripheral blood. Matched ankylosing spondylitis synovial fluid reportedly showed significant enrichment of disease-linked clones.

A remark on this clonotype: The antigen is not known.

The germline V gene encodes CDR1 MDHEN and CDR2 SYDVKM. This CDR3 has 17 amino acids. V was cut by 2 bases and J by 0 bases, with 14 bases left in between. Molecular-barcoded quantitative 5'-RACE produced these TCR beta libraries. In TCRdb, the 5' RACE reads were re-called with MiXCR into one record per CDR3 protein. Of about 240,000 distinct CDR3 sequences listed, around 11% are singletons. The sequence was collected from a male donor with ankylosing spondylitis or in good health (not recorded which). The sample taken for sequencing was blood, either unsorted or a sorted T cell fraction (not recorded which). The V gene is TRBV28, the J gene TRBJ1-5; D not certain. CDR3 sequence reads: CASSLVPSPHSNQPQHF. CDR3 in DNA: TGTGCCAGCAGTTTAGTCCCGAGCCCCCATAGCAATCAGCCCCAGCATTTT.